These T cell receptor beta chains were read from a single sample in a study of cytomegalovirus exposure and HLA in healthy donors. Repertoires were generated with immunoSEQ multiplex PCR, while TCRdb's copy carries only in-frame clones and drops some. The sample holds about 200,000 clones, about 83% seen once. The material sequenced was PBMCs. These receptor sequences come from a girl under 18 in good health and CMV-seronegative. CDR3s include the opening cysteine and the closing phenylalanine or tryptophan. The D gene is left open where the match is weak. The size of a clone is reported for some rows only, either as once, few or many, or as a class for expanded clones.

cdr3_aa cdr3_nt d_call j_call clone_size v_call
CASSESGRSNQPQHF TGTGCCAGCAGTGAAAGTGGGAGAAGCAATCAGCCCCAGCATTTT - TRBJ1-5 - TRBV6-1
CASSLSRAKDTQYF TGTGCCAGCAGCTTAAGCAGGGCGAAAGATACGCAGTATTTT - TRBJ2-3 - TRBV7-9
CASSPTSQAPGRLSNIQYF TGCGCCAGCAGCCCTACAAGCCAAGCCCCAGGGAGGTTATCTAACATTCAGTACTTC - TRBJ2-4 - TRBV4-1
CASSFFSLGANVLTF TGTGCCAGCAGCTTTTTTAGTCTCGGGGCCAACGTCCTGACTTTC - TRBJ2-6 - TRBV5-6
CASMDARAVSSYNEQFF TGTGCCAGTATGGATGCGAGGGCGGTAAGCTCCTACAATGAGCAGTTCTTC - TRBJ2-1 - TRBV19
CASSRRSNQPQHF TGTGCCAGCAGCCGTCGTAGCAATCAGCCCCAGCATTTT - TRBJ1-5 - TRBV11-2
CASSPLLAGGETQYF TGTGCCAGCAGTCCCCTCTTAGCGGGAGGAGAGACCCAGTACTTC TRBD2 TRBJ2-5 once TRBV27
CASRSDSGSSSGTQYF TGTGCCAGCAGGTCGGATAGCGGGAGTAGTTCTGGTACGCAGTATTTT TRBD2 TRBJ2-3 - TRBV2
CASSHGLAGSSYNEQFF TGCGCCAGCAGCCACGGACTAGCGGGTAGCTCCTACAATGAGCAGTTCTTC TRBD2 TRBJ2-1 - TRBV5-1
CASSQYGNTIYF TGTGCCAGCAGCCAGTATGGAAACACCATATATTTT - TRBJ1-3 - TRBV7-9
CASTPLGLGTDTQYF TGTGCCAGCACCCCCCTGGGACTAGGGACGGATACGCAGTATTTT TRBD2 TRBJ2-3 - TRBV6-5
CASSPRARGEQYF TGTGCCAGCAGCCCAAGGGCAAGGGGCGAGCAGTACTTC - TRBJ2-7 - TRBV7-9
CASTIDRGDVGEAFF TGTGCCAGCACTATAGACCGGGGTGATGTGGGGGAAGCTTTCTTT - TRBJ1-1 few TRBV6-5
CASSVDVREDGYTF TGTGCCAGCAGCGTAGATGTCAGGGAAGATGGCTACACCTTC - TRBJ1-2 - TRBV9
CASSQDRTGELFF TGCGCCAGCAGCCAAGACAGAACCGGGGAGCTGTTTTTT - TRBJ2-2 few TRBV4-3
CASSQGHRAGEKLFF TGCGCCAGCAGCCAAGGTCACCGGGCGGGTGAAAAACTGTTTTTT - TRBJ1-4 - TRBV4-3